Following are 27 T cell receptor beta chains from one sample sequenced in a study of blood T cell repertoires in COVID-19. Measured with immunoSEQ multiplex PCR; TCRdb has only the in-frame clones, and not every one. The sample consists of roughly 290,000 clones, about 80% of them appearing once. Sequenced material: peripheral blood. The source is a person between 65 and 79 years old with COVID-19, enrolled during active disease.

This chain connects TRBV20-1 to TRBJ2-5, with D uncertain. CDR3 length equals 11 residues. Trimming left V 6 bases short and J 4 bases short, with 9 bases between. Germline CDR1 and CDR2: DFQATT and SNEGSKA (reference sequence). This chain's CDR3 is CSATVGETQYF. The CDR3 DNA is TGCAGTGCGACTGTTGGAGAGACCCAGTACTTC.

The V call is TRBV27, the J call TRBJ1-5, with D maybe TRBD1 (5 bases). The CDR3 sequence is 13 residues long. Trimming pared 5 bases from V and 7 bases from J, leaving 12 bases between. Germline V gene sequence: CDR1 MNHEY, CDR2 SMNVEV (reference sequence). CDR3 DNA: TGTGCCAGCAGTGTCAGGGTTGGCCAGCCCCAGCATTTT. This translates into CASSVRVGQPQHF.

V and J are TRBV6-5 and TRBJ1-1; D is perhaps TRBD1 (6 bases). Germline values: CDR1 MNHEY, CDR2 SVGAGI. This CDR3 has 12 residues. V lost 6 bases and J lost 4, with 9 bases in between. The CDR3 region is CASSLQGTEAFF. DNA for the CDR3: TGTGCCAGCAGCCTACAGGGCACTGAAGCTTTCTTT.

The genes are TRBV5-1 and TRBJ1-4; unclear D gene. Between the trimmed V and J ends, which lost 4 bases and 0 bases, there was a span of 10 bases. This CDR3 is 15 amino acids long. Germline V gene lookup returns CDR1 SGHRS and CDR2 YFSETQ. CDR3 sequence: CASSPSGATNEKLFF. The DNA of the CDR3 is TGCGCCAGCAGCCCCTCTGGAGCAACTAATGAAAAACTGTTTTTT.

The chain employs TRBV2 and TRBJ2-6; TRBD1 aligns across 8 bases. V lost 6 bases and J lost 0; bases outside the gene matches: 4. This CDR3 spans 16 amino acids. Germline lookup yields CDR1 SNHLY and CDR2 FYNNEI. The CDR3 coding sequence is TGTGCCAGCAGGACAGGGGTCTTCTCTGGGGCCAACGTCCTGACTTTC. Its translation is CASRTGVFSGANVLTF. Full variable domain (remainder filled in from reference TRBV2 and TRBJ2-6): EPEVTQTPSHQVTQMGQEVILRCVPISNHLYFYWYRQILGQKVEFLVSFYNNEISEKSEIFDDQFSVERPDGSNFTLKIRSTKLEDSAMYFCASRTGVFSGANVLTFGAGSRLTVL.

The CDR3 region is CASSLVATGRGSTEAFF. Here the CDR3 DNA reads TGCGCCAGCAGCTTGGTGGCGACAGGTCGAGGTTCCACTGAAGCTTTCTTT. The chain has TRBV5-1 and TRBJ1-1; possible D gene TRBD1, 6 bases. The V end lost 0 bases, the J end lost 4 bases, and 19 bases lay between the germline ends. The germline CDR1 and CDR2 sequences are SGHRS and YFSETQ. The CDR3 sequence is 17 residues long.

The chain recombines TRBV5-1 with TRBJ2-1; D gene unclear. Germline CDR1 and CDR2: SGHRS and YFSETQ. This CDR3 has 12 amino acids. V was cut by 0 bases and J by 8 bases, with 6 bases left in between. CDR3: CASSLVEDEQFF. CDR3 DNA: TGCGCCAGCAGCTTGGTCGAGGATGAGCAGTTCTTC.

This clone was observed once. The chain combines TRBV30 with TRBJ2-3; 11 bases align to TRBD1. CDR3 length: 15 residues. J gave up 3 bases and V 1 base, and 3 bases lay outside the gene matches. Germline values: CDR1 GTSNPN, CDR2 SVGIG (reference sequence). The CDR3 region has the DNA TGTGCCTGGAGTGCCGGGACAGGGGGAACAGATACGCAGTATTTT. Translated, it gives CAWSAGTGGTDTQYF.

The J gene is TRBJ2-7, the V gene TRBV5-6, with 10 bases aligning to TRBD2. Germline V gives CDR1 SGHDT, CDR2 YYEEEE. The J segment lost 6 bases and the V segment lost 4 bases, leaving 13 bases of the junction unmatched. The CDR3 extends over 16 amino acids. The CDR3 spells CASSRLGLARGGEQYF. The CDR3 DNA sequence: TGTGCCAGCAGCCGTTTGGGACTAGCGAGGGGTGGCGAGCAGTACTTC.

On this clone itself: The sample contains more than one DNA sequence encoding this CDR3. The chain carries TRBV12-5 and TRBJ2-2, with D possibly being TRBD2 (6 bases). Trimming took 7 bases from V and 2 from J, leaving 14 bases between them. The germline V gene encodes CDR1 LGHNT and CDR2 FRNRAP. CDR3 length: 15 residues. The CDR3 DNA reads TGTGCTAGTGAATTGGGACTTACAAACACCGGGGAGCTGTTTTTT. This translates into CASELGLTNTGELFF. Supplemented by reference TRBV12-5 and TRBJ2-2, the full variable domain reads DARVTQTPRHKVTEMGQEVTMRCQPILGHNTVFWYRQTMMQGLELLAYFRNRAPLDDSGMPKDRFSAEMPDATLATLKIQPSEPRDSAVYFCASELGLTNTGELFFGEGSRLTVL.

The chain links TRBV5-6 to TRBJ2-3; 8 bases fit TRBD2. V lost 5 bases, J lost 1 base, and 9 bases stayed unmatched. The CDR3 consists of 16 residues. Germline V CDR1 and CDR2: SGHDT, YYEEEE. The CDR3 sequence is CASSYAGGRGTDTQYF. CDR3 DNA sequence: TGTGCCAGCAGTTATGCGGGGGGCCGGGGCACAGATACGCAGTATTTT.

The chain employs TRBV9 and TRBJ2-1; TRBD2 matches at 7 bases. The CDR3 covers 15 residues. CDR1 and CDR2 from the germline V gene are SGDLS and YYNGEE. The V and J ends lost 4 bases and 4 bases, in that order; junction bases with no gene match: 8. In DNA, the CDR3 is TGTGCCAGCAGCTCCTCAGCGGGGCTATACAATGAGCAGTTCTTC. Residues: CASSSSAGLYNEQFF.

The gene calls are TRBV29-1 and TRBJ1-1; no reliable D call. The germline CDR1 and CDR2 sequences are SQVTM and ANQGSEA. This CDR3 is 12 amino acids long. V was clipped by 0 bases and J by 6 bases, with 8 bases between them. The chain's CDR3 is CSVEEASSEAFF. CDR3 coding DNA: TGCAGCGTTGAAGAGGCCTCTTCTGAAGCTTTCTTT.

The V and J genes are TRBV6-2 or TRBV6-3 and TRBJ2-2; 12 bases agree with TRBD1. Germline CDR1 MNHEY, CDR2 SVGEGT. The J segment lost 3 bases and the V segment lost 0 bases, leaving 5 bases of the junction unmatched. The CDR3 sequence is 18 residues long. The CDR3 region is CASSYSVGTGGDTGELFF. The CDR3, as DNA: TGTGCCAGCAGTTACTCGGTAGGGACAGGGGGCGACACCGGGGAGCTGTTTTTT.

V usage is TRBV29-1 and J usage is TRBJ1-1, with 11 nucleotides matching TRBD1. CDR1 and CDR2 (germline): SQVTM, ANQGSEA. The CDR3 sequence is 14 residues long. The J segment lost 6 bases and the V segment lost 1 base, leaving 4 bases of the junction unmatched. CDR3 amino acids: CSVEGTGGFSEAFF. The CDR3 nucleotides read TGCAGCGTTGAAGGGACAGGGGGCTTTTCTGAAGCTTTCTTT.

Only one count was recorded for this clone. V and J are TRBV3-1 (or the pseudogene TRBV3-2) and TRBJ2-2; perhaps TRBD2 as D (6 bases). Germline V CDR1 and CDR2: LGHDT, YNNKEL (reference sequence). The CDR3 loop spans 14 amino acids. Trimming took off 6 bases at V and 7 bases at J, with 15 bases between the two ends. CDR3 loop: CASREGRGNGELFF. The DNA of the CDR3 is TGTGCCAGCAGGGAGGGCAGAGGGAACGGGGAGCTGTTTTTT.

The DNA of the CDR3 is TGTGCCAGCAGCGACCCCATGGGAGGGTCGTCTACCTACGAGCAGTACTTC. Its protein product is CASSDPMGGSSTYEQYF. The chain couples TRBV3-1 (or the pseudogene TRBV3-2) to TRBJ2-7; 7 bases match TRBD2. V dropped 5 bases and J dropped 2; count of bases not matched to a gene: 15. The CDR3 loop spans 17 amino acids. Germline CDR1 and CDR2: LGHDT and YNNKEL (reference sequence).

This clone was seen once. This sequence joins TRBV7-2 and TRBJ2-1, with D perhaps matching TRBD2 (6 bases). This CDR3 has 13 amino acids. V was shortened by 8 bases and J by 5 bases, with 13 bases between the two germline ends. In germline, CDR1 is SGHTA, CDR2 FQGNSA. Here the CDR3 DNA reads TGTGCCAGCGCGGGGCAGGTGGACAATGAGCAGTTCTTC. Its protein is CASAGQVDNEQFF.

V gene TRBV4-3 combines with J gene TRBJ1-4, with TRBD1 as a possible D gene (6 bases). Per germline, CDR1 LGHNA and CDR2 YSLEER. The V gene lost 0 bases and the J gene lost 5 bases, with 10 bases spanning the gap. The CDR3 spans 15 residues. The CDR3 loop is CASSQDPTGNEKLFF. CDR3 DNA sequence: TGCGCCAGCAGCCAAGACCCGACAGGCAATGAAAAACTGTTTTTT.

The DNA of the CDR3 is TGCAGCGTTGATGACAGCATTTTGTCGTACACCTTC. It translates to CSVDDSILSYTF. The chain joins TRBV29-1 to TRBJ1-2, with D possibly being TRBD1 (5 bases). CDR1 is SQVTM, CDR2 ANQGSEA, per germline. Trimming pared 3 bases from V and 11 bases from J, leaving 16 bases between. CDR3 length: 12 amino acids.

CDR3 bases: TGTGCCATCAGTGAGTACCGGGAAAATACGCAGTATTTT. It is translated as CAISEYRENTQYF. The rearrangement links TRBV10-3 to TRBJ2-3; D is perhaps TRBD2 (5 bases). CDR3 length: 13 amino acids. The germline CDR1 and CDR2 sequences are ENHRY and SYGVKD. V shed 1 base and J shed 7 bases, with 9 bases lying between them.

The J gene is TRBJ1-2, the V gene TRBV28; D possibly corresponds to TRBD1 (5 bases). There are 17 residues in the CDR3. CDR1 is MDHEN, CDR2 SYDVKM, per germline. Deletions cut 4 bases from V and 4 bases from J, with 22 bases between. The CDR3 DNA reads as TGTGCCAGCAGTTCTCCCAGCCTGGGGGGAGGGAGCTATGGCTACACCTTC. This codes for CASSSPSLGGGSYGYTF.

The chain carries TRBV7-8 and TRBJ1-4; D is perhaps TRBD1 (6 bases). CDR3 length: 14 amino acids. Germline values: CDR1 SGHVS, CDR2 FQNEAQ. The V end lost 2 bases, the J end lost 6 bases, and 10 bases lay between the germline ends. In DNA, the CDR3 is TGTGCCAGCAGCTTATCAGGGGCATATGAAAAACTGTTTTTT. This gives the protein CASSLSGAYEKLFF.

This clone has just one count. V usage is TRBV5-1 and J usage is TRBJ2-1; TRBD2 is a possible D gene (7 bases). The CDR3 has 14 residues. Trimming took 6 bases from V and 7 from J, leaving 17 bases between them. Germline CDR1 is SGHRS and CDR2 is YFSETQ. CDR3 sequence: CASMRGGAYNEQFF. DNA for the CDR3: TGCGCCAGCATGAGAGGGGGGGCATATAATGAGCAGTTCTTC.

The sample holds one count of this clone. V and J are TRBV3-1 (or the pseudogene TRBV3-2) and TRBJ1-5; no clear D. Germline V gene lookup returns CDR1 LGHDT and CDR2 YNNKEL (reference sequence). Trimming pared 0 bases from V and 7 bases from J, leaving 13 bases between. The CDR3 extends over 15 amino acids. The CDR3 loop reads CASSQDFGVDQPQHF. The CDR3 nucleotides are TGTGCCAGCAGCCAAGATTTCGGGGTAGACCAGCCCCAGCATTTT.

The chain has TRBV10-3 and TRBJ1-3, with D maybe TRBD1 (5 bases). Germline lookup yields CDR1 ENHRY and CDR2 SYGVKD. V shed 7 bases and J shed 0 bases, with 7 bases lying between them. The CDR3 has 13 residues. CDR3 sequence: CAIMQGSGNTIYF. In nucleotides, the CDR3 is TGTGCCATCATGCAGGGCTCTGGAAACACCATATATTTT.

The chain's CDR3 is CASSFDTPNTEAFF. CDR3 DNA sequence: TGTGCCAGCAGCTTTGACACACCGAACACTGAAGCTTTCTTT. The chain joins TRBV7-9 to TRBJ1-1; no definite D call. V gave up 3 bases and J gave up 1 base, with 9 bases separating them. The CDR3 length is 14 residues. From germline, CDR1 is SEHNR and CDR2 FQNEAQ (reference sequence).